These 27 T cell receptor beta chains were all obtained from the same sample, sequenced in a study of cytomegalovirus exposure and HLA in healthy donors. It was with 60 Vbeta and 13 Jbeta primers that the PCR ran. Method: immunoSEQ multiplex PCR; TCRdb's copy keeps in-frame clones and lacks some. The sample consists of around 150,000 clones, approximately 80% of them appearing once. What was sequenced was PBMCs. Every receptor here comes from a man aged 50 to 60 in good health and CMV-seropositive.

The V gene is TRBV4-3, the J gene TRBJ2-2; 8 positions match TRBD1. Trimming removed 0 bases from V and 3 bases from J; junction bases left unmatched: 6. CDR3 length equals 17 residues. CDR1 is LGHNA and CDR2 is YSLEER in the germline V gene. CDR3 sequence (DNA): TGCGCCAGCAGCCAAGATATCCCAGGGGGCTACACCGGGGAGCTGTTTTTT. As protein: CASSQDIPGGYTGELFF.

This chain joins TRBV4-1 and TRBJ2-3; D is possibly TRBD2 (6 bases). CDR1 MGHRA and CDR2 YSYEKL come from the germline V gene. The CDR3 is 15 amino acids. The V end was cut by 0 bases, the J end by 11 bases, with 18 bases between. CDR3 sequence (DNA): TGCGCCAGCAGCCAAGATTACCCTCTAGCGTCTGAGCAGTATTTT. Translating it yields CASSQDYPLASEQYF.

The rearrangement uses TRBV6-6 and TRBJ1-6; no clear D. The germline CDR1 and CDR2 sequences are MNHNY and SVGAGI (reference sequence). The CDR3 has 14 amino acids. V was cut by 2 bases and J by 9 bases, with 11 bases left in between. CDR3 DNA: TGTGCCAGCAGTTACGGAGGAACGACTTCACCCCTCCACTTT. This encodes CASSYGGTTSPLHF.

The V and J genes are TRBV18 and TRBJ2-7, with TRBD1 matching 7 bases. This CDR3 is built from 16 residues. Germline V gives CDR1 KGHSH, CDR2 LQKENI. J gave up 1 base and V 2 bases, and 8 bases lay outside the gene matches. DNA of the CDR3: TGTGCCAGCTCACCATTACAGACAGGGAATTCCTACGAGCAGTACTTC. Translating it yields CASSPLQTGNSYEQYF.

V and J are TRBV5-6 and TRBJ1-6; D perhaps matches TRBD1 (6 bases). The V end was cut by 3 bases, the J end by 0 bases, with 13 bases between. The CDR3 extends over 17 amino acids. The V gene's germline CDR1 is SGHDT and CDR2 YYEEEE. DNA for the CDR3: TGTGCCAGCAGCTCGTACAGGGTCGGCTCCTATAATTCACCCCTCCACTTT. Translation: CASSSYRVGSYNSPLHF.

This clone was observed a few times. The chain combines TRBV27 with TRBJ1-2, with D hard to call. Germline V lookup: CDR1 MNHEY, CDR2 SMNVEV (reference sequence). CDR3 length equals 13 residues. The V gene lost 8 bases and the J gene lost 6 bases, with 16 bases spanning the gap. The CDR3 here is CASGPPGLHGYTF. The CDR3 region has the DNA TGTGCCAGCGGGCCCCCAGGCCTGCATGGCTACACCTTC.

The DNA for the CDR3 is TGTGCCAGCAGCCAACTAGGAGGGTCGGATACGCAGTATTTT. Translating gives CASSQLGGSDTQYF. The rearrangement uses TRBV27 and TRBJ2-3, with D maybe TRBD2 (6 bases). The CDR3 has 14 amino acids. Germline loops: CDR1 MNHEY, CDR2 SMNVEV (reference sequence). Trimming stripped 6 bases from V and 6 bases from J, with 16 bases between.

V gene TRBV4-3 combines with J gene TRBJ2-7; possible D gene TRBD1, 6 bases. The CDR3 runs to 15 residues. Trimming shortened V by 0 bases and J by 3 bases, and 12 bases separated the two germline ends. In germline, CDR1 is LGHNA, CDR2 YSLEER. The CDR3 protein is CASSQEWTALYEQYF. The CDR3 bases are TGCGCCAGCAGCCAAGAGTGGACAGCCCTCTACGAGCAGTACTTC.

This clone has a handful of counts. The V gene is TRBV19, the J gene TRBJ2-7; D not certain. CDR1 is LNHDA, CDR2 SQIVND, per germline (reference sequence). The CDR3 runs 12 residues. Trimming removed 3 bases from V and 7 bases from J, with 10 bases in between. CDR3 sequence reads: CASSMASEEQYF. For the CDR3, the DNA is TGTGCCAGTAGTATGGCTTCGGAGGAGCAGTACTTC.

The gene calls are TRBV11-3 and TRBJ1-1; no clear D. Looked up from germline, CDR1 is SGHNT and CDR2 is YENEEA. The CDR3 sequence is 13 residues long. Deletions cut 2 bases from V and 3 bases from J, with 7 bases between. The CDR3 here is CASSLIRDTEAFF. As DNA, the CDR3 is TGTGCCAGCAGCTTAATCCGTGACACTGAAGCTTTCTTT.

This chain uses TRBV19 with TRBJ1-1; weak D call: TRBD1 (5 bases). Germline CDR1 reads LNHDA; CDR2 reads SQIVND (reference sequence). CDR3 size: 15 residues. Trimming left V 5 bases short and J 0 bases short, with 13 bases between. As DNA, the CDR3 is TGTGCCAGTAGTGGACCAGGGTCTCTGAACACTGAAGCTTTCTTT. Translation: CASSGPGSLNTEAFF.

This clone qualifies as medium-sized. In nucleotides, the CDR3 is TGTGCCAGCAGCCAAGATACAGCCGGCGAGCAGTACTTC. It yields the protein CASSQDTAGEQYF. The V call is TRBV4-2, the J call TRBJ2-7, with D uncertain. Trimming cost V 0 bases and J 6 bases, with 9 bases left between them. Germline V gene data show CDR1 as LGHNA and CDR2 as YNFKEQ. The CDR3 extends over 13 amino acids.

The chain links TRBV11-3 to TRBJ2-1, with TRBD1 as a possible D gene (5 bases). V gave up 6 bases and J gave up 0 bases, with 15 bases separating them. CDR1 is SGHNT, CDR2 YENEEA, per germline. This CDR3 is built from 16 residues. CDR3 sequence: CASSNKRGSSYNEQFF. As DNA, the CDR3 is TGTGCCAGCAGTAATAAAAGGGGTTCCTCCTACAATGAGCAGTTCTTC.

This clone is a singleton in its sample. This chain's CDR3 is CASSIGQGGGYTF. The CDR3 bases are TGTGCCAGTAGTATCGGACAGGGTGGGGGCTACACCTTC. The rearrangement uses TRBV19 and TRBJ1-2; 8 bases are shared with TRBD1. With V trimmed by 3 bases and J by 8 bases, 5 bases remained unmatched. This CDR3 has 13 amino acids. In germline, CDR1 is LNHDA, CDR2 SQIVND (reference sequence).

The V and J genes are TRBV7-2 and TRBJ1-4, with 9 bases that match TRBD1. Germline V gives CDR1 SGHTA, CDR2 FQGNSA. The CDR3 spans 16 residues. The V gene end was trimmed by 5 bases and the J gene end by 8 bases; junction bases not matched to a gene: 12. DNA of the CDR3: TGTGCCAGCAGCCCGGTCTCGACAGGGGGGAACGAAAAACTGTTTTTT. It specifies CASSPVSTGGNEKLFF. The full variable domain, completed using reference TRBV7-2 and TRBJ1-4, is GAGVSQSPSNKVTEKGKDVELRCDPISGHTALYWYRQSLGQGLEFLIYFQGNSAPDKSGLPSDRFSAERTGGSVSTLTIQRTQQEDSAVYLCASSPVSTGGNEKLFFGSGTQLSVL.

V and J are TRBV6-5 and TRBJ1-2; weak D call: TRBD1 (6 bases). The V gene's germline CDR1 is MNHEY and CDR2 SVGAGI. The CDR3 covers 16 residues. V lost 0 bases and J 3 bases, leaving 14 bases between the germline ends. CDR3 sequence reads: CASSYSRDTADYGYTF. The DNA for the CDR3 is TGTGCCAGCAGTTACTCGAGGGACACAGCCGACTATGGCTACACCTTC.

A few counts support this clone. The chain uses TRBV27 and TRBJ2-1, with a tentative D call TRBD2 (6 bases). Per germline, CDR1 MNHEY and CDR2 SMNVEV (reference sequence). Between the trimmed V and J ends, which lost 7 bases and 9 bases, there was a span of 16 bases. The CDR3 covers 13 residues. The CDR3 nucleotides are TGTGCCAGCAATGCAACCCCCGGGGGTGAGCAGTTCTTC. Translation gives CASNATPGGEQFF.

This chain connects TRBV6-4 to TRBJ1-2, with TRBD1 matching over 9 bases. This CDR3 is built from 17 residues. Germline loops: CDR1 MRHNA, CDR2 SNTAGT. After removal of 3 bases from V and 1 base from J, the junction contained 9 bases not matched to a gene. The CDR3 region is CASSDPDRTGVNYGYTF. For the CDR3, the DNA is TGTGCCAGCAGTGATCCGGACCGGACAGGGGTTAACTATGGCTACACCTTC.

The rearrangement links TRBV6-4 to TRBJ2-2; D is ambiguous. V was pared by 2 bases and J by 5 bases, with 6 bases between. This CDR3 contains 13 residues. Germline V gene lookup returns CDR1 MRHNA and CDR2 SNTAGT. CDR3 sequence: CASSDAGTGELFF. Here the CDR3 DNA reads TGTGCCAGCAGTGACGCAGGTACCGGGGAGCTGTTTTTT.

This chain links TRBV27 with TRBJ2-7; TRBD1 matches at 11 bases. The junction had 8 bases not matched to a gene; V was cut back by 6 bases and J by 4 bases. CDR1 and CDR2 from the germline V gene are MNHEY and SMNVEV (reference sequence). The CDR3 is made up of 15 amino acids. CDR3 in amino acids: CASRSGQGARYEQYF. The CDR3 bases are TGTGCCAGCAGGTCCGGACAGGGGGCGAGGTACGAGCAGTACTTC.

The J gene is TRBJ1-6, the V gene TRBV6-5; 7 bases are a match to TRBD1. Germline-derived CDR1 and CDR2 are MNHEY and SVGAGI. V shed 8 bases, J shed 8 bases, and the junction held 9 bases outside the gene matches. This CDR3 is 14 amino acids long. The CDR3: CASGPNRGDSPLHF. CDR3 DNA: TGTGCCAGCGGCCCAAACAGGGGTGATTCACCCCTCCACTTT.

This chain links TRBV4-2 with TRBJ1-4; D is perhaps TRBD1 (6 bases). Germline CDR1 reads LGHNA; CDR2 reads YNFKEQ. This CDR3 is 15 amino acids long. Deletions cut 2 bases from V and 8 bases from J, with 15 bases between. CDR3: CASSQPTGLGEKLFF. The CDR3 coding sequence is TGTGCCAGCAGCCAACCTACAGGGTTAGGCGAAAAACTGTTTTTT.

The chain uses TRBV19 and TRBJ2-5; 7 bases fit TRBD1. The CDR3 sequence is 15 residues long. Germline lookup yields CDR1 LNHDA and CDR2 SQIVND (reference sequence). With V trimmed by 1 base and J by 2 bases, 4 bases remained unmatched. Here the CDR3 reads CASSIVGTAQETQYF. Here the CDR3 DNA reads TGTGCCAGTAGTATAGTAGGGACAGCTCAAGAGACCCAGTACTTC.

The rearrangement uses TRBV7-9 and TRBJ1-2; 7 nucleotides align to TRBD1. This CDR3 region has 13 residues. Germline assignment: CDR1 SEHNR and CDR2 FQNEAQ (reference sequence). J was trimmed by 3 bases and V by 5 bases; bases with no gene match: 3. CDR3 loop: CASSGTADYGYTF. The CDR3 DNA follows: TGTGCCAGCAGCGGGACAGCTGACTATGGCTACACCTTC.

The chain couples TRBV9 to TRBJ1-4; possible D gene TRBD1, 5 bases. The CDR3 is 16 amino acids. V dropped 4 bases and J dropped 0 bases, with 13 bases sitting between them. The germline gives CDR1 SGDLS, CDR2 YYNGEE. The CDR3 sequence is CASSKGNTATNEKLFF. CDR3 DNA sequence: TGTGCCAGCAGCAAGGGGAATACTGCAACTAATGAAAAACTGTTTTTT.

The chain combines TRBV2 with TRBJ2-3; 7 bases match TRBD1. With 4 bases clipped from V and 4 bases from J, the junction kept 2 bases outside the gene matches. The germline V gene encodes CDR1 SNHLY and CDR2 FYNNEI. The CDR3 covers 13 residues. Here the CDR3 reads CASSGQGADTQYF. The CDR3 nucleotides are TGTGCCAGCAGTGGACAGGGCGCAGATACGCAGTATTTT.

V and J are TRBV9 and TRBJ2-7; D is possibly TRBD1 (6 bases). CDR1 SGDLS and CDR2 YYNGEE come from the germline V gene. The CDR3 covers 13 residues. V shed 3 bases and J shed 3 bases, with 10 bases lying between them. The CDR3 reads CASSGTGHYEQYF. The CDR3 nucleotides are TGTGCCAGCAGCGGGACGGGACACTACGAGCAGTACTTC.